Reported below is one T cell receptor (beta chain). Its cognate antigen has yet to be identified. Per-base quality was not reported, and no clone a single base away is much larger than it. Systemically healthy Caucasian individuals from Russia, around 38 in total and aged about 6 to 100 years, were included as donors. Each donor gave 9 to 10 milliliters of peripheral blood, collected into EDTA-treated Vacutainer tubes. PBMCs were isolated by Ficoll-Paque density-gradient centrifugation, with at least 6 million obtained per sample. Trizol reagent was used to extract total RNA from PBMCs, with at least 5.5 micrograms per sample. The percentages of naive CD45RAhigh/CD27high T cells were determined by flow cytometry on a PBMC aliquot from every donor. This entry is derived from a study of blood T cells in healthy people across ages (dated by TCRdb to the mid-2010s). Regarding the complete study: Template switching captured roughly one uniquely barcoded TCR beta cDNA molecule per two T cells in model experiments. Two additional independent replicas of 1 million unique cDNA reads from the same blood draw were analyzed for two donors (one aged 18 to 30 and one aged 80 or older). Donors were grouped into four age groups: young (average about 15 years), middle-aged (roughly 38), aged (around 62) and long-lived (approximately 75). Age-related changes in TCR beta repertoire diversity were measured in the study by deep sequencing normalized with unique cDNA molecular identifiers. General conclusions and limits of the study: Compared with the aged group, more naive CD4+ T cells, fewer expanded clones and increased TCR diversity were shown by the long-lived group, suggesting age selection. Total diversity estimates from one million sequenced T cells were considered lower bounds and underestimates. The CMV infection status of donors was not known, potentially confounding age-related changes in expanded clonotypes. Bulk unsorted PBMC profiling prevented conclusive comparison of naive and antigen-experienced compartments. Observed TCR beta diversity per million T cells fell roughly linearly with age, and a significant reduction was already apparent by age approximately 40. Observed TCR beta diversity correlated strongly with the percentage of naive T cells measured by flow cytometry.

Trimming removed 0 bases from V and 0 bases from J, leaving 11 bases between the germline ends. The CDR3 spans 17 residues, from the cysteine through the phenylalanine. Of all the DNA, just the CDR3 is kept, 51 bases in frame from base 1. CDR1 and CDR2 are drawn from the germline V gene: MGHRA, YSYEKL. Library prep was done by 5' RACE. TCRdb lists the instrument as Illumina HiSeq 2500. A second PCR of roughly 6 to 12 cycles was performed with a sample-barcoded 5' primer and a J-beta primer mix. A template-switch 5' adaptor carrying 12 random nucleotides introduced a unique molecular identifier onto each TCR beta cDNA molecule. Each sample yielded at least 2.5 million CDR3-containing paired-end reads. All of the RNA was converted into first-strand cDNA using the Mint cDNA synthesis kit, with a TRBC-specific oligonucleotide serving as the primer. Following uracil-DNA glycosylase treatment, all cDNA underwent a first 18-cycle PCR with the universal primers M1SS and BC2_uni_R. In the source study's methods: Each sample was normalized by randomly selecting 1 million high-quality reads, each carrying a distinct molecular identifier. Reads sharing molecular identifiers were discarded rather than binned into consensus sequences. MiTCR, set to a Q25 quality threshold and the strictest error-elimination algorithm, was used for CDR3 identification, clonotype clustering and error correction. A nonparametric unseen species model with Euler transformation was used to estimate lower-bound total TCR beta diversity. TCRdb cleaned the public reads at Q25 with fastp, built clones with MiXCR and kept in-frame beta chains. CDR3 protein duplicates are merged, each entry listing the most common genes and DNA. For this entry, the V and J calls and clone size follow TCRdb and not the study's own pipeline. Within this sample are over 450,000 distinct CDR3 sequences, with about 25% of them counted one time only. 7.5% to 9% of the sample goes to the ten largest clones.

The same data also contributed to another study, on T cells of mothers and their children. The second source states: Nine systemically healthy Caucasian individuals served as donors, namely three mothers together with their six children. cDNA synthesis used all of the extracted RNA, with roughly 1.5 ug of RNA in each 15 ul reaction. Sample barcodes and 2-4 random nucleotides were added via the M1S primer in the second PCR. More than 9 million TCR beta CDR3 reads were obtained from each mother, and about 3 million reads were obtained from each child. In both related and unrelated pairs, thymic selection shapes the output of TCR recombination in a similar way, with inherited differences having only a minor effect. Normalized repertoire overlap was always slightly but never significantly higher in related than unrelated mother-child pairs. No persistent microchimeric T cell clones were detected, at a sensitivity of 90 to 100 clones per million clonotypes. In the study, deep NGS was used to compare the TCR beta repertoires of mothers and children, and features distinguishing related mother-child pairs from unrelated individuals were sought. The mean age was around 40 +/- 4 years for the mothers and approximately 11 +/- 4 years for the children. After adapters were ligated using NEBNext reagents, the libraries underwent 100+100 nt paired-end sequencing on an Illumina HiSeq 2000. To avoid cross-contamination, the mother libraries and the child libraries were prepared a month apart and sequenced in separate runs. For each donor, between roughly 500,000 and 2,100,000 distinct TCR beta clonotypes were identified. Naive TCR beta clonotypes were estimated from low-frequency clonotypes matched to each donor's FACS-determined naive share, without sorting.

The receptor was derived from a boy aged 5-17 years in good health. Sequencing was performed on blood. The chain was built from TRBV4-1 and TRBJ1-4, with no D gene named confidently. The CDR3 protein: CASSQDRYGSTNEKLFF. The DNA sequence is given as TGCGCCAGCAGCCAAGATCGATATGGGTCAACTAATGAAAAACTGTTTTTT.